What follows describes a single T cell receptor (beta chain). Assay: immunoSEQ multiplex PCR; the TCRdb copy retains only in-frame clones and omits some. Among hundreds of thousands of clones, approximately 80% were seen once, and the ten largest hold 4.3%. The germline gives CDR1 SEHNR, CDR2 FQNEAQ (reference sequence). The CDR3 extends over 16 amino acids. V gave up 5 bases and J gave up 0 bases, with 11 bases separating them. These data originate in a study of blood T cell repertoires in COVID-19. Study overall: PBMCs, B-cell-depleted T cells, or T cells were the source of the cDNA or gDNA that made up the material.

This clonotype originated in a man aged 25-45 years with acute COVID-19. The gene calls are TRBV7-9 and TRBJ1-6; D unresolved. The specimen was PBMCs or T cells enriched from blood (not recorded which). This CDR3 reads CASSHQASSYNSPLHF. The DNA for the CDR3 is TGTGCCAGCAGCCATCAGGCGAGCTCCTATAATTCACCCCTCCACTTT. Using reference TRBV7-9 and TRBJ1-6 for the parts outside the CDR3, the full variable domain is DTGVSQNPRHKITKRGQNVTFRCDPISEHNRLYWYRQTLGQGPEFLTYFQNEAQLEKSRLLSDRFSAERPKGSFSTLEIQRTEQGDSAMYLCASSHQASSYNSPLHFGNGTRLTVT.